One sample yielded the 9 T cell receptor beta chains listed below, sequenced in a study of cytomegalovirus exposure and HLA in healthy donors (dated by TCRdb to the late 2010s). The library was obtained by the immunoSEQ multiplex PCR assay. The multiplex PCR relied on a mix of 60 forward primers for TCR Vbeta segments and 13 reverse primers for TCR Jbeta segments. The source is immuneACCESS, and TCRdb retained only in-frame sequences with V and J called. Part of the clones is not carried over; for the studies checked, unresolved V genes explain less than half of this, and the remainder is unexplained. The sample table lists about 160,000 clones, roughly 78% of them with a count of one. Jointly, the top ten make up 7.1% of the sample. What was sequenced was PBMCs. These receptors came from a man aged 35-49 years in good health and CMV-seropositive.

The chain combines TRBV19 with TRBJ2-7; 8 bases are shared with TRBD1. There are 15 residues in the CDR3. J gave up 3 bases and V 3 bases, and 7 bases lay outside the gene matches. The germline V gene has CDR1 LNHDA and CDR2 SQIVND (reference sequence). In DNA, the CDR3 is TGTGCCAGTAGTATTCGACAGGGGTCTGGCTACGAGCAGTACTTC. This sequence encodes CASSIRQGSGYEQYF.

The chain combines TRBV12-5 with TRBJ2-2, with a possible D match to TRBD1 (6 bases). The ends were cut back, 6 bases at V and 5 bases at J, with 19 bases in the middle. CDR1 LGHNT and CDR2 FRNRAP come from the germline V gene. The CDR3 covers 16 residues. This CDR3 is CASGQQGSPGTGELFF. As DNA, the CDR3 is TGTGCTAGTGGACAACAGGGAAGCCCCGGTACCGGGGAGCTGTTTTTT.

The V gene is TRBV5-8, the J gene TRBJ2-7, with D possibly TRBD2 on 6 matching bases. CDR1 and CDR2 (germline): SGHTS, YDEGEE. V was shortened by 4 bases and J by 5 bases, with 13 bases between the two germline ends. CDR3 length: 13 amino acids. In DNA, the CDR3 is TGTGCCAGCAGCCGGAGGGGAGTGAACGAGCAGTACTTC. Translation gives CASSRRGVNEQYF.

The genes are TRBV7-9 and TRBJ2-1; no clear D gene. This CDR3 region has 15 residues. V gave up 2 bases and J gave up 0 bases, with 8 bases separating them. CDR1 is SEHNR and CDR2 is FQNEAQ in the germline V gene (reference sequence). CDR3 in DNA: TGTGCCAGCAGCTTAACGGAGAGCTCCTACAATGAGCAGTTCTTC. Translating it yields CASSLTESSYNEQFF.

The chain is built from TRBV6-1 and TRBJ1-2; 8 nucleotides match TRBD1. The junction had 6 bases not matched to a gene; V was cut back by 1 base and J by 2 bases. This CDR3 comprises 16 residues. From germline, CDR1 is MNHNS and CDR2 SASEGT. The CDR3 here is CASSEVSGGVNYGYTF. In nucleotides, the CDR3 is TGTGCCAGCAGTGAAGTTTCAGGGGGCGTGAACTATGGCTACACCTTC.

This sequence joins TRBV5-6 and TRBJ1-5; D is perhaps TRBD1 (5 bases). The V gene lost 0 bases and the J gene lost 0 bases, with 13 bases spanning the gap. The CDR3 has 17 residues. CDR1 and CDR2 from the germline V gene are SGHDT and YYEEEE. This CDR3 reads CASSLARGINSNQPQHF. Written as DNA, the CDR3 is TGTGCCAGCAGCTTGGCAAGGGGAATCAATAGCAATCAGCCCCAGCATTTT.

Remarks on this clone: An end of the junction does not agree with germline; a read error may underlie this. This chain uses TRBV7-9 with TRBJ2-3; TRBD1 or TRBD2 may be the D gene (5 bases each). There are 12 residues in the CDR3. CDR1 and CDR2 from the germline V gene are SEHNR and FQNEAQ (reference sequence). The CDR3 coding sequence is TGTTCCAGCGGCGCAGGGTGGGATACGCAGTATTTT. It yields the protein CSSGAGWDTQYF.

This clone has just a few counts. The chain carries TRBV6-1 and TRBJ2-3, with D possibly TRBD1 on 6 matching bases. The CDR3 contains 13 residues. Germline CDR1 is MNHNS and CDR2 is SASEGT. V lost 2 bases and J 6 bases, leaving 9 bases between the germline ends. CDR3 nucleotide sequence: TGTGCCAGCAGTGAACAGGGGCCGGATACGCAGTATTTT. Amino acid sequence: CASSEQGPDTQYF.

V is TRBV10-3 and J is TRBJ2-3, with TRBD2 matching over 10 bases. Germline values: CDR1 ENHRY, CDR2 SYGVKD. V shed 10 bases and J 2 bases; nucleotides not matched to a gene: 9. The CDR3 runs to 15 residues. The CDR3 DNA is TGTGCCACCAGATCCCTAGCGGGGGCCACAGATACGCAGTATTTT. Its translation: CATRSLAGATDTQYF.